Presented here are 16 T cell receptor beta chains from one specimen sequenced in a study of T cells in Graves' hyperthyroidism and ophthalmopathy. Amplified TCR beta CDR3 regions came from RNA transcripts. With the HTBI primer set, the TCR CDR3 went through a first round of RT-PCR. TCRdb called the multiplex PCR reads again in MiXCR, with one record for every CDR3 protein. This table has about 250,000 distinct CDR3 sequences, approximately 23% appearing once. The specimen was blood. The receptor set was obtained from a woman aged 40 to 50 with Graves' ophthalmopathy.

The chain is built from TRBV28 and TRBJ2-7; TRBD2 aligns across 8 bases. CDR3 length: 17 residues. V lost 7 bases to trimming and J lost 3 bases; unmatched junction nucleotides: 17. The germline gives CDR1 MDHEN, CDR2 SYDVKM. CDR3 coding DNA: TGTGCCAGCAATAGGCCACTAGCGGCCCATCCCTTCTACGAGCAGTACTTC. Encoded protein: CASNRPLAAHPFYEQYF.

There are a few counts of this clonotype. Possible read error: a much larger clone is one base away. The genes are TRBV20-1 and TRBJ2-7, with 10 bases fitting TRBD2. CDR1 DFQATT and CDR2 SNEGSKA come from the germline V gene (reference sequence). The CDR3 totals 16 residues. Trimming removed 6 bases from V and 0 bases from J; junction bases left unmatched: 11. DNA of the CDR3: TGCAGTGCCCAAGAGCCTAGCGGGGGAACCTCCTACGAGCAGTACTTC. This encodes CSAQEPSGGTSYEQYF.

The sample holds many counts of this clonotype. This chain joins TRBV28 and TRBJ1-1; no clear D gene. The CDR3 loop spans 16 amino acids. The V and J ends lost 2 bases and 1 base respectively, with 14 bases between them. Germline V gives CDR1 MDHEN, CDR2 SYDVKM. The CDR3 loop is CASSLITGVPNTEAFF. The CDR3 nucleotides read TGTGCCAGCAGTTTAATTACCGGGGTCCCGAACACTGAAGCTTTCTTT.

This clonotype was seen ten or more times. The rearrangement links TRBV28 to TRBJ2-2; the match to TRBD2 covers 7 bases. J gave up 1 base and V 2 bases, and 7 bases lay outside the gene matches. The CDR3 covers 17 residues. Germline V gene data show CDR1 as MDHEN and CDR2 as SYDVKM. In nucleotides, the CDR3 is TGTGCCAGCAGTTTAGACCGGGAGGTCTTGAACACCGGGGAGCTGTTTTTT. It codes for CASSLDREVLNTGELFF.

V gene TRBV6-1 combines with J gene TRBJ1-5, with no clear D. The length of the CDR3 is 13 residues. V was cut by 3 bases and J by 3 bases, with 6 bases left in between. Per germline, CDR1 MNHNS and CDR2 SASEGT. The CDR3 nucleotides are TGTGCCAGCAGTGACAGACACAATCAGCCCCAGCATTTT. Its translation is CASSDRHNQPQHF.

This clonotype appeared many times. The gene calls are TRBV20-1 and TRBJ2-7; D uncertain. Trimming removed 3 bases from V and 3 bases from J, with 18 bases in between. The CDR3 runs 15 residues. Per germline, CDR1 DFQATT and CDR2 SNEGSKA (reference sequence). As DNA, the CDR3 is TGCAGTGCTAGCTTTTACGGAAAAAAAGTCTACGAGCAGTACTTC. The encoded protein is CSASFYGKKVYEQYF.

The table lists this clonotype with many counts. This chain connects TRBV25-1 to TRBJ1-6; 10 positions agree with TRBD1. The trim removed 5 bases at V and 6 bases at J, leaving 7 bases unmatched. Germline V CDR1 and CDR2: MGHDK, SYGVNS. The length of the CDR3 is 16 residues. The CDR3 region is CASSSTGGAGNSPLHF. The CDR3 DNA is TGTGCCAGCAGTTCGACAGGGGGCGCGGGTAATTCACCCCTCCACTTT. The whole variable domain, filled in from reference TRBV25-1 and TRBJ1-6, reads EADIYQTPRYLVIGTGKKITLECSQTMGHDKMYWYQQDPGMELHLIHYSYGVNSTEKGDLSSESTVSRIRTEHFPLTLESARPSHTSQYLCASSSTGGAGNSPLHFGNGTRLTVT.

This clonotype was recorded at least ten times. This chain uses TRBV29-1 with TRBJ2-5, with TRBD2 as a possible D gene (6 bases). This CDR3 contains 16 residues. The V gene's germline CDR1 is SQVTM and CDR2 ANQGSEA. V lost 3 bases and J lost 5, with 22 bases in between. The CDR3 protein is CSVDQVETGVGETQYF. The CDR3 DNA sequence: TGCAGCGTTGATCAGGTCGAGACGGGAGTAGGGGAGACCCAGTACTTC.

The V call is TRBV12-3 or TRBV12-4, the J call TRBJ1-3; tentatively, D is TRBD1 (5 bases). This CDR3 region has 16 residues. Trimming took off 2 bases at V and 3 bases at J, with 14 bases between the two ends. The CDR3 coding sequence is TGTGCCAGCAGTTTACTCGGGTCAGGGTTTGGAAACACCATATATTTT. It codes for CASSLLGSGFGNTIYF.

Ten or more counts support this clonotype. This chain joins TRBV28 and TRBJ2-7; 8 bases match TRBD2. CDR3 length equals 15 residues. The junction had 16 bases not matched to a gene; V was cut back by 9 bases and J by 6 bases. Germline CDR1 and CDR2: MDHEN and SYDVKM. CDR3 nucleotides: TGTGCCAGTAGCGGGACCCCTTTAAGGGTACGCGAGCAGTACTTC. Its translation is CASSGTPLRVREQYF.

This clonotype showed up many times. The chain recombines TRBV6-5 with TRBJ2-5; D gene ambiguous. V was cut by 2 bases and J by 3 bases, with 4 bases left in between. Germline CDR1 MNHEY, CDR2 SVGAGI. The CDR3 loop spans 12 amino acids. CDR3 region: CASSYGEETQYF. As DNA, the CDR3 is TGTGCCAGCAGTTACGGGGAAGAGACCCAGTACTTC.

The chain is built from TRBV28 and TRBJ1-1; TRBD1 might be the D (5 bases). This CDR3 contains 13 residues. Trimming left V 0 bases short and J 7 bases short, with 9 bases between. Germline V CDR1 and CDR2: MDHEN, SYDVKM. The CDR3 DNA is TGTGCCAGCAGTTTATGGGACACCGGTGAAGCTTTCTTT. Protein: CASSLWDTGEAFF. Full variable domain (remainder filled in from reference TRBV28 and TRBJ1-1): DVKVTQSSRYLVKRTGEKVFLECVQDMDHENMFWYRQDPGLGLRLIYFSYDVKMKEKGDIPEGYSVSREKKERFSLILESASTNQTSMYLCASSLWDTGEAFFGQGTRLTVV.

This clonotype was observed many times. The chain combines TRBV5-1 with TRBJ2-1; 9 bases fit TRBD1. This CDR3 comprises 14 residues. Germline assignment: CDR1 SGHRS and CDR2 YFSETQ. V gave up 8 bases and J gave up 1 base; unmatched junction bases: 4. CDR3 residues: CASSGTGSYNEQFF. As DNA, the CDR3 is TGCGCCAGTTCCGGGACAGGGTCCTACAATGAGCAGTTCTTC.

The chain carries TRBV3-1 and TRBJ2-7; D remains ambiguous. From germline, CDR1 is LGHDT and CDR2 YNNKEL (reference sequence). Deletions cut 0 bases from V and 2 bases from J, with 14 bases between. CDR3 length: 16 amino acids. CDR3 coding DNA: TGTGCCAGCAGCCAAGATCCGGCCGCCCGTGCCTACGAGCAGTACTTC. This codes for CASSQDPAARAYEQYF.

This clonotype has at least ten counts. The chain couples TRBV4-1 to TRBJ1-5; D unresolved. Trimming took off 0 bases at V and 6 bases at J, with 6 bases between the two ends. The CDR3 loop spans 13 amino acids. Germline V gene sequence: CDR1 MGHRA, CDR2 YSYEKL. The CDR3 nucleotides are TGCGCCAGCAGCCAAGATTCGCGTCAGCCCCAGCATTTT. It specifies CASSQDSRQPQHF.

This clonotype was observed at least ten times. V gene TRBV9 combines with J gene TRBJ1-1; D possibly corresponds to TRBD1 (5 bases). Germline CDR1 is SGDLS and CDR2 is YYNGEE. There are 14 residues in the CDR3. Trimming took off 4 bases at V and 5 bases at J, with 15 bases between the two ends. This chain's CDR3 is CASSPQGGGTEAFF. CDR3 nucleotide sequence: TGTGCCAGCAGCCCGCAGGGTGGTGGGACTGAAGCTTTCTTT.